Presented here are 20 T cell receptor beta chains from one specimen sequenced in a study of blood T cells in healthy people across ages. Primed by a sample-barcoded 5' primer and a J-beta primer mix, a second PCR proceeded for roughly 7 to 12 cycles. TCRdb processed the 5' RACE reads anew with MiXCR; each CDR3 protein has one entry. The data hold 1.5 million to 2 million distinct CDR3 sequences, with roughly 27% observed a single time. Input material: blood. These receptors were taken from a woman aged 25 to 39 in good health.

The chain recombines TRBV12-3 or TRBV12-4 with TRBJ2-3, with D hard to call. The CDR3 covers 13 residues. V was pared by 1 base and J by 11 bases, with 13 bases between. CDR3 loop: CASSLVVADVQYF. The CDR3 DNA reads as TGTGCCAGCAGTTTAGTGGTGGCCGATGTGCAGTATTTT.

The chain combines TRBV2 with TRBJ2-3; D unclear. The germline V gene encodes CDR1 SNHLY and CDR2 FYNNEI. The CDR3 loop spans 16 amino acids. Trimming stripped 8 bases from V and 2 bases from J, with 20 bases between. CDR3 DNA sequence: TGTGCCAGCTCCCCGGCCGGACCTGGTTTCACAGATACGCAGTATTTT. Its translation: CASSPAGPGFTDTQYF.

CDR3 nucleotide sequence: TGTGCCAGCAGTGTAGAGGGGGTTGTGGTCAATGAGCAGTTCTTC. It is translated as CASSVEGVVVNEQFF. This chain joins TRBV2 and TRBJ2-1, with D possibly TRBD1 on 6 matching bases. V lost 4 bases and J 6 bases, leaving 16 bases between the germline ends. Germline CDR1 is SNHLY and CDR2 is FYNNEI. The CDR3 extends over 15 amino acids.

This clonotype has only a few counts. The rearrangement links TRBV12-3 or TRBV12-4 to TRBJ1-5; D not resolved. The CDR3 loop spans 11 amino acids. Trimming took off 6 bases at V and 5 bases at J, with 5 bases between the two ends. CDR3 bases: TGTGCCAGCAGCCAGCATCAGCCCCAGCATTTT. Translated: CASSQHQPQHF.

J is TRBJ2-3 and V is TRBV7-9; D gene ambiguous. The V and J ends lost 5 bases and 2 bases respectively, with 11 bases between them. The germline V gene has CDR1 SEHNR and CDR2 FQNEAQ (reference sequence). The CDR3 consists of 14 residues. The CDR3, as DNA: TGTGCCAGCAGCCCCCAGATCAACACAGATACGCAGTATTTT. It specifies CASSPQINTDTQYF.

This clonotype appeared many times. The gene calls are TRBV28 and TRBJ2-7, with D unresolved. Per the germline V gene, CDR1 is MDHEN and CDR2 is SYDVKM. CDR3 length equals 11 residues. DNA of the CDR3: TGTGCGAGTACAGATGACTACGAGCAGTACTTC. This sequence encodes CASTDDYEQYF.

V usage is TRBV11-1 and J usage is TRBJ2-7; 9 nucleotides match TRBD2. V lost 5 bases to trimming and J lost 7 bases; unmatched junction nucleotides: 12. The CDR3 totals 15 residues. CDR1 is SGHAT, CDR2 FQDESV, per germline (reference sequence). DNA for the CDR3: TGTGCCAGCAGCGCGGGCGGGGGGGAAGGCAATGAGCAGTACTTC. As protein: CASSAGGGEGNEQYF.

This clonotype was detected only a few times. Its ends do not fully match the called genes, so a read error is possible. V gene TRBV6-4 combines with J gene TRBJ1-2; D is perhaps TRBD1 (6 bases). CDR3 length: 11 amino acids. Germline V CDR1 and CDR2: MRHNA, SNTAGT. The CDR3 coding sequence is TGTGCCAGCACACGGACAGTAGGAGCTTACTTC. It translates to CASTRTVGAYF.

This clonotype was seen ten or more times. V usage is TRBV6-6 and J usage is TRBJ1-2; D is unresolved. The V gene's germline CDR1 is MNHNY and CDR2 SVGAGI (reference sequence). V lost 0 bases, J lost 7 bases, and 9 bases lay in between. CDR3 size: 13 residues. CDR3 coding DNA: TGTGCCAGCAGTTACTCGATGAGCGGTGGCTACACCTTC. The encoded protein is CASSYSMSGGYTF.

This clonotype has only a few counts. The rearrangement joins TRBV12-3 or TRBV12-4 to TRBJ2-3; 8 bases line up with TRBD2. The V segment lost 5 bases and the J segment 6 bases; nucleotides outside the gene matches: 10. CDR3 length: 15 residues. For the CDR3, the DNA is TGTGCCAGCAGTGATAGGGCTAGCGGGTACGATACGCAGTATTTT. This gives the protein CASSDRASGYDTQYF.

The chain is built from TRBV6-5 and TRBJ1-5; possibly TRBD1 for D (5 bases). V was trimmed by 6 bases and J by 2 bases, leaving 17 bases between them. Looked up from germline, CDR1 is MNHEY and CDR2 is SVGAGI. The CDR3 has 16 residues. CDR3 in DNA: TGTGCCAGCAGGCCCTATGGACACGAACGCAATCAGCCCCAGCATTTT. It encodes CASRPYGHERNQPQHF.

The chain combines TRBV19 with TRBJ1-4; D remains ambiguous. The CDR3 runs to 14 residues. V shed 4 bases and J shed 4 bases, with 10 bases lying between them. Germline values: CDR1 LNHDA, CDR2 SQIVND (reference sequence). In DNA, the CDR3 is TGTGCCAGTAGTAGGGAGGGCTATAATGAAAAACTGTTTTTT. Translating it yields CASSREGYNEKLFF.

This clonotype was counted at least ten times. J is TRBJ2-5 and V is TRBV5-1; D is possibly TRBD1 or TRBD2 (5 bases each). V was trimmed by 7 bases and J by 5 bases, leaving 15 bases between them. Germline V gives CDR1 SGHRS, CDR2 YFSETQ. This CDR3 region has 13 residues. The CDR3 nucleotides read TGCGCCAGCCATGTCCGGGGCCAGGAGACCCAGTACTTC. Translating it yields CASHVRGQETQYF.

The chain has TRBV28 and TRBJ2-1; D may be TRBD2 (5 bases). The CDR3 has 12 amino acids. Trimming left V 7 bases short and J 4 bases short, with 8 bases between. Per the germline V gene, CDR1 is MDHEN and CDR2 is SYDVKM. The CDR3, as DNA: TGTGCCAGCATCGGGGTGTACAATGAGCAGTTCTTC. Residues: CASIGVYNEQFF.

A few counts support this clonotype. The chain links TRBV30 to TRBJ2-1; TRBD1 aligns across 8 bases. The CDR3 runs to 15 residues. Germline assignment: CDR1 GTSNPN and CDR2 SVGIG (reference sequence). J gave up 6 bases and V 1 base, and 8 bases lay outside the gene matches. The CDR3 coding sequence is TGTGCCTGGAGTGCCCCCCCCACAGGGGGCAATGAGCAGTTCTTC. Translated, it gives CAWSAPPTGGNEQFF.

The chain recombines TRBV5-1 with TRBJ2-3, with 8 bases lining up with TRBD2. V was clipped by 4 bases and J by 1 base; unmatched bases: 5. From germline, CDR1 is SGHRS and CDR2 YFSETQ. This CDR3 region has 15 residues. The DNA for the CDR3 is TGCGCCAGCAGCCCCGGGACTAGGGGCACAGATACGCAGTATTTT. Protein sequence: CASSPGTRGTDTQYF.

The gene calls are TRBV5-1 and TRBJ2-5, with 8 positions matching TRBD2. V was clipped by 2 bases and J by 1 base; unmatched bases: 4. Germline-derived CDR1 and CDR2 are SGHRS and YFSETQ. CDR3 length equals 15 residues. In nucleotides, the CDR3 is TGCGCCAGCAGCTTTTTTGCGGGAGGCCAAGAGACCCAGTACTTC. Its protein is CASSFFAGGQETQYF.

This clonotype was picked up many times. This sequence joins TRBV7-6 and TRBJ2-1; a weak D match, TRBD1 (5 bases). Germline lookup yields CDR1 SGHVS and CDR2 FNYEAQ. There are 14 residues in the CDR3. V lost 5 bases and J 6 bases, leaving 14 bases between the germline ends. The DNA for the CDR3 is TGTGCCAGCAGCGTTACAGGAAGTCGCAATGAGCAGTTCTTC. It codes for CASSVTGSRNEQFF. The full variable domain, in which reference TRBV7-6 and TRBJ2-1 provide the parts outside the CDR3, is GAGVSQSPRYKVTKRGQDVALRCDPISGHVSLYWYRQALGQGPEFLTYFNYEAQQDKSGLPNDRFSAERPEGSISTLTIQRTEQRDSAMYRCASSVTGSRNEQFFGPGTRLTVL.

As DNA, the CDR3 is TGTGCCAGCAGTCCCGAGGAGGACACTGAAGCTTTCTTT. Protein: CASSPEEDTEAFF. The rearrangement links TRBV6-5 to TRBJ1-1; D call uncertain. Trimming shortened V by 5 bases and J by 3 bases, and 10 bases separated the two germline ends. The CDR3 contains 13 residues. Germline CDR1 is MNHEY and CDR2 is SVGAGI.

This clonotype was counted once. The V call is TRBV11-1, the J call TRBJ1-6; no clear D gene. The germline gives CDR1 SGHAT, CDR2 FQDESV (reference sequence). Trimming shortened V by 1 base and J by 10 bases, and 17 bases separated the two germline ends. The length of the CDR3 is 16 residues. The CDR3 spells CASSLGVRSYESPLHF. The CDR3 coding sequence is TGTGCCAGCAGCTTAGGGGTGAGGAGCTATGAGTCACCCCTCCACTTT. Using reference TRBV11-1 and TRBJ1-6 for the parts outside the CDR3, the full variable domain is EAEVAQSPRYKITEKSQAVAFWCDPISGHATLYWYRQILGQGPELLVQFQDESVVDDSQLPKDRFSAERLKGVDSTLKIQPAELGDSAMYLCASSLGVRSYESPLHFGNGTRLTVT.